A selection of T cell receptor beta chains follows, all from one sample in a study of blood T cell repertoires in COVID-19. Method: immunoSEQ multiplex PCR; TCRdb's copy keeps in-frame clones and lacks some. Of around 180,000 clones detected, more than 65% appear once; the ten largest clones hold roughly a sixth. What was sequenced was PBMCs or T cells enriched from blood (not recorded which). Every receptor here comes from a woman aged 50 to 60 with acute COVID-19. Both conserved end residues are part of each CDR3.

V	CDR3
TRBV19	CASTNRRNQPQHF
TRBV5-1	CASSSGLGGGELFF
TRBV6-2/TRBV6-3	CASSYSPQLNTEAFF
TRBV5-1	CASSSATGQNEQFF
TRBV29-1	CSAGEPGAFF
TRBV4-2	CASSQGVTSSTDTQYF
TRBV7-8	CASSQPGGISTGELFF
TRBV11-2	CASSRDRGQPQHF
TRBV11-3	CASSLGGGTTDTQYF
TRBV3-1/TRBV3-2	CASSPTWGGTDTQYF
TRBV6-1	CASSEANRAYTF
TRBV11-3	CASERGSTGELFF
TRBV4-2	CASSQELSTNQPQHF
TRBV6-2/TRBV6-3	CASSYSSGGAVVDEQFF
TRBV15	CATSRVPTGTYNEQFF
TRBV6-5	CAKPRGNQPQHF
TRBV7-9	CASSLTTGGRTDTQYF
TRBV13	CASSLEGGSADTQYF
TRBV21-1	CASKVPRRTEAFF
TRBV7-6	CASSPQGEGTNEKLFF
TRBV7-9	CASSARQEAILSSNEQFF
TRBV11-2	CASSSGQGDTEAFF
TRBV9	CASTKASGSYNEQFF
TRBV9	CASSPRTSSTYGYTF
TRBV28	CASSLGERRYTF
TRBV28	CASSFSPGREKLFF
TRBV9	CASSPAGGTNEKLFF
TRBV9	CASSDKYTGELFF
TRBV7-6	CASSPTGREVWRTDTQYF
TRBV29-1	CSVDRDTSYNEQFF
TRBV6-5	CASSYSGGAVGNEQFF
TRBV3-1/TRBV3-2	CASSHYYSQETQYF
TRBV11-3	CASSLGGEGAPRRQYF
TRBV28	CASSLRQNTEAFF
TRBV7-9	CASSLGGGGNTQYF